This TCR beta chain is from a study of monozygotic twins with inflammatory bowel disease. The study's findings and limits: Among IBD patients, TCRbeta diversity (inverse Simpson) was lower than in healthy co-twins. Discrimination among different T cell subtypes was not achievable.

As concerns this clonotype: Its antigen remains unknown.

From the 5' RACE reads, TCRdb lists one entry per CDR3 protein and no DNA. Its table records 300,000 to 450,000 distinct CDR3 sequences. The germline CDR1 and CDR2 sequences are SGHDT and YYEEEE. The CDR3 consists of 16 residues. The TCR originated in a human donor with ulcerative colitis or Crohn's disease, or a healthy co-twin of an affected twin (not recorded which). The J gene is TRBJ2-7, the V gene TRBV5-6; TCRdb proposes TRBD1, but this gene call is untestable without DNA. Sequences were obtained from blood. The CDR3 region is CASSFRARGHFYEQYF.